This T cell receptor beta chain came from a study of T and B cells in COVID-19 patients. Regarding the study as a whole: Active COVID-19 showed highly clonal TRB repertoires; recovery showed diversity and richness above healthy donors. Patients with COVID-19 reportedly showed strongly skewed T cell receptor beta variable and joining gene usage. CD4+, regulatory T cell, CD8+ and sorted SARS-CoV-2-responsive or tetramer+ T cells were not yet sequenced.

Each TRB amplification used about 250-550 ng of genomic DNA from blood. CDR1 and CDR2 from the germline V gene are LNHDA and SQIVND (reference sequence). This CDR3 comprises 16 residues. V was pared by 7 bases and J by 0 bases, with 15 bases between. This clonotype is termed medium-sized. The antigen is undetermined. Multiplex PCR with BIOMED2 TRB-A/B primer pools amplified TRB rearrangements. TCRdb ran MiXCR on the multiplex PCR reads and lists one entry per CDR3 protein. The table shows 5,300 or so distinct CDR3 sequences, with 25% to 35% occurring only once. V and J are TRBV19 and TRBJ1-4; D is unresolved. This receptor was identified in a human donor with active COVID-19. The donor label of this sample is uncertain. The material sequenced was blood. The CDR3 spells CASNNPGFATNEKLFF. The CDR3 DNA sequence: TGTGCCAGTAATAACCCGGGATTTGCAACTAATGAAAAACTGTTTTTT.